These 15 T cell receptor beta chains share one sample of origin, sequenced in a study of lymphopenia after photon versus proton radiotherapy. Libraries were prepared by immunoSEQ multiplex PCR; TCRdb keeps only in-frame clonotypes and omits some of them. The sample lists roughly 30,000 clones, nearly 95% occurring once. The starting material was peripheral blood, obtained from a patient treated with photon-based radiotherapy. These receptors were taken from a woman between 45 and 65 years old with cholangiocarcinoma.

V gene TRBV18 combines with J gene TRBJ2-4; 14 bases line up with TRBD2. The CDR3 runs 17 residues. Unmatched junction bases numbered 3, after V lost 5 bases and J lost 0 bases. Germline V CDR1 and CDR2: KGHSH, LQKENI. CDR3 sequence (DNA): TGTGCCAGCTCAGCCGGGACTAGCGGGGGAGCCAAAAACATTCAGTACTTC. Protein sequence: CASSAGTSGGAKNIQYF.

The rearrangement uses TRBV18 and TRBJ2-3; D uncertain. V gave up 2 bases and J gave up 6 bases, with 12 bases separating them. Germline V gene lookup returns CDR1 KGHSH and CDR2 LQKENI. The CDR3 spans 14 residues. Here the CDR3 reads CASSPGAGKDTQYF. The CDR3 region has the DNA TGTGCCAGCTCACCAGGTGCAGGAAAGGATACGCAGTATTTT.

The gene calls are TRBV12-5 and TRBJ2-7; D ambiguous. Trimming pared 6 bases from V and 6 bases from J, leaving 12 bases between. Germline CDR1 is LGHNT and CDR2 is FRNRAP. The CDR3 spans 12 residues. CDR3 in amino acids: CASGQSTAEQYF. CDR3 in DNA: TGTGCTAGTGGCCAATCCACTGCCGAGCAGTACTTC.

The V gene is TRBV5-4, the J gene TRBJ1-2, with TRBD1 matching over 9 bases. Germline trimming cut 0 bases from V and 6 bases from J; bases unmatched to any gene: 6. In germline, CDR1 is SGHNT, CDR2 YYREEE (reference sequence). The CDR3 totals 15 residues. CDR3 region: CASSLDWDRVDGYTF. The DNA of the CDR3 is TGTGCCAGCAGCTTGGATTGGGACAGGGTTGATGGCTACACCTTC.

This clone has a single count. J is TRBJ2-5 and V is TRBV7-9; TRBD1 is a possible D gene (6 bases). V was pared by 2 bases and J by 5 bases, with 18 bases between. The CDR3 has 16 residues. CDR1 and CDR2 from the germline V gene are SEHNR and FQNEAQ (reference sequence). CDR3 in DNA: TGTGCCAGCAGCTTAACGAGAGCAGGGGACGCGGAGACCCAGTACTTC. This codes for CASSLTRAGDAETQYF.

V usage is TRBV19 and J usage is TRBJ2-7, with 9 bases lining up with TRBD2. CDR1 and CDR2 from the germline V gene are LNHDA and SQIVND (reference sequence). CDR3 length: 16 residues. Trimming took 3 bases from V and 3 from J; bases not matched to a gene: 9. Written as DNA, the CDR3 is TGTGCCAGTAGTATGATCTCGAGCGGGGGGTACTACGAGCAGTACTTC. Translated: CASSMISSGGYYEQYF.

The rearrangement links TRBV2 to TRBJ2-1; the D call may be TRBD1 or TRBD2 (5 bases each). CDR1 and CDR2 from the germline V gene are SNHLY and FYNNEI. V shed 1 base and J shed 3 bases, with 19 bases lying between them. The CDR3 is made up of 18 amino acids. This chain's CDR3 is CASSEEGRVIARYNEQFF. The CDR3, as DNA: TGTGCCAGCAGTGAAGAGGGGCGGGTAATAGCTCGCTACAATGAGCAGTTCTTC.

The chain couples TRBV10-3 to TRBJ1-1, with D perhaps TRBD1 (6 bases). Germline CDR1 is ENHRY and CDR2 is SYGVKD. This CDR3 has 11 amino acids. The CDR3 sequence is CASGGHTEAFF. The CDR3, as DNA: TGTGCTTCCGGGGGGCACACTGAAGCTTTCTTT.

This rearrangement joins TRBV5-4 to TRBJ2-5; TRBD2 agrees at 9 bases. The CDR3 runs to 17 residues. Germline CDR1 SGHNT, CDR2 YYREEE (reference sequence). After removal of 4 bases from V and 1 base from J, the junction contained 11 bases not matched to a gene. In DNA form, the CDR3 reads TGTGCCAGCAGCCGAGCGGGGCGGGGGGGGTCCCAAGAGACCCAGTACTTC. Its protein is CASSRAGRGGSQETQYF.

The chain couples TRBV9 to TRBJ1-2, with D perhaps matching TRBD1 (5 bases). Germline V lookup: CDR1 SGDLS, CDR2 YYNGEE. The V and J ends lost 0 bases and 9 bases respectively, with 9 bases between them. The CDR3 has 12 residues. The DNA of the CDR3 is TGTGCCAGCAGCGTAGCAGGGAACAGCTACACCTTC. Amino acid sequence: CASSVAGNSYTF.

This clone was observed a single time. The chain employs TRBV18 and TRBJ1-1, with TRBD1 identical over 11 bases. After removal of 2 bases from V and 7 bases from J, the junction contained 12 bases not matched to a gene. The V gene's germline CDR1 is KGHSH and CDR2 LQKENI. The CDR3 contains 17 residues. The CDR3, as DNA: TGTGCCAGCTCACCAGTCTTGGGGACAGGGGGAAAGGTTGAAGCTTTCTTT. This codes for CASSPVLGTGGKVEAFF.

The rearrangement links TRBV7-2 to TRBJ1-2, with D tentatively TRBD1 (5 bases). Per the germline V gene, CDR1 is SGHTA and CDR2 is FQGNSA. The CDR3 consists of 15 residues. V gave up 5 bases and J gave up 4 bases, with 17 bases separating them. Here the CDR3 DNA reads TGTGCCAGCAGCCCCCCCCAGGGCCAATTCTATGGCTACACCTTC. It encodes CASSPPQGQFYGYTF.

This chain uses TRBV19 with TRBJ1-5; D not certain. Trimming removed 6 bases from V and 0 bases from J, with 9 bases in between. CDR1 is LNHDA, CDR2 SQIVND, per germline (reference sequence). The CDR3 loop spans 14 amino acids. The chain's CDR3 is CASRSIYSNQPQHF. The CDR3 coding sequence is TGTGCCAGTAGATCCATCTATAGCAATCAGCCCCAGCATTTT.

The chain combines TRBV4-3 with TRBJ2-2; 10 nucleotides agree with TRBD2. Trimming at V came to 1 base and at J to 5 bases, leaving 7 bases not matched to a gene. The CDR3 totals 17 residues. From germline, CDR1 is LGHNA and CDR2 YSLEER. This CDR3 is CASSQAIAGGKTGELFF. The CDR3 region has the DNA TGCGCCAGCAGCCAAGCCATAGCGGGGGGAAAAACCGGGGAGCTGTTTTTT.

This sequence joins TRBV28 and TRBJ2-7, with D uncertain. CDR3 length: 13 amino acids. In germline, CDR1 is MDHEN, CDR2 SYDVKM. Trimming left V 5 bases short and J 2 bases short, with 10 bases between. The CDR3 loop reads CASSARGPYEQYF. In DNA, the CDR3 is TGTGCCAGCAGTGCACGCGGTCCCTACGAGCAGTACTTC.